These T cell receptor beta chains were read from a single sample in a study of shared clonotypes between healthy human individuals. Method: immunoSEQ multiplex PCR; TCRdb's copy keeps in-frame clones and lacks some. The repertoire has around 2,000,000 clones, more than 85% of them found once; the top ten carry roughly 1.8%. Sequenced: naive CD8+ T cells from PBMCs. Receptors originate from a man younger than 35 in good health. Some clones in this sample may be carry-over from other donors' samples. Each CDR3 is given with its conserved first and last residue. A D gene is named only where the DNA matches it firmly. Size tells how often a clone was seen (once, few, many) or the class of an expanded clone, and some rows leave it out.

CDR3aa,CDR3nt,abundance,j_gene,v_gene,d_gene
CASSLQVNYGYTF,TGTGCCAGCAGCTTGCAGGTTAACTATGGCTACACCTTC,.,TRBJ1-2,TRBV7-9,.
CASREGLAGSEQYF,TGTGCCAGCAGGGAAGGGTTAGCGGGGTCCGAGCAGTACTTC,.,TRBJ2-7,TRBV25-1,TRBD2
CASSDPQGAAYYGYTF,TGTGCCAGCAGCGATCCTCAGGGCGCCGCATACTATGGCTACACCTTC,.,TRBJ1-2,TRBV9,.
CASSLGTRGTEAFF,TGTGCCAGCAGCTTAGGAACTAGGGGCACTGAAGCTTTCTTT,once,TRBJ1-1,TRBV11-2,.
CASSLGQGGEKLFF,TGTGCCAGTAGCCTGGGACAGGGAGGCGAAAAACTGTTTTTT,.,TRBJ1-4,TRBV19,TRBD1
CASSLLGAGEQFF,TGTGCCAGCAGTTTATTGGGGGCCGGTGAGCAGTTCTTC,.,TRBJ2-1,TRBV28,.
CASSLTKEGNTEAFF,TGTGCCAGCAGCTTAACGAAGGAGGGGAACACTGAAGCTTTCTTT,.,TRBJ1-1,TRBV7-3,.
CASSLRGVGYTF,TGTGCCAGCAGCCTGAGGGGGGTCGGCTACACCTTC,.,TRBJ1-2,TRBV4-2,.
CASRPTGLSTDTQYF,TGTGCCAGCAGACCGACAGGTTTGAGCACAGATACGCAGTATTTT,once,TRBJ2-3,TRBV7-2,.
CASSWAGGKLNTEAFF,TGTGCCAGTAGTTGGGCAGGGGGTAAACTGAACACTGAAGCTTTCTTT,.,TRBJ1-1,TRBV19,TRBD1
CASSPGTSGIYEQYF,TGTGCCAGCAGCCCCGGGACTAGCGGGATCTACGAGCAGTACTTC,once,TRBJ2-7,TRBV11-1,TRBD2
CASSSSIQPQHF,TGTGCCAGTAGTTCCTCGATTCAGCCCCAGCATTTT,.,TRBJ1-5,TRBV19,.
CASSLQESMNTEAFF,TGTGCCAGCAGTTTACAGGAATCCATGAACACTGAAGCTTTCTTT,.,TRBJ1-1,TRBV28,.
CASSDRDGPILVAFF,TGTGCCAGCAGCGACCGGGACGGACCCATTTTGGTGGCTTTCTTT,.,TRBJ1-1,TRBV7-9,.
CAWSVPGTGELFF,TGTGCCTGGAGTGTTCCGGGGACTGGGGAGCTGTTTTTT,.,TRBJ2-2,TRBV30,.
CTTGTGVGEQYF,TGTACTACCGGGACAGGGGTCGGCGAGCAGTACTTC,once,TRBJ2-7,TRBV10-3,TRBD1
CSVEGEPRGQYF,TGCAGCGTCGAGGGGGAGCCTCGGGGGCAGTACTTC,.,TRBJ2-7,TRBV29-1,.